These 17 T cell receptor beta chains share one sample of origin, sequenced in a study of T cells in Graves' hyperthyroidism and ophthalmopathy (dated by TCRdb to between 2019 and 2020). The library was generated by multiplex PCR. The instrument was an Illumina HiSeq 2000. The TCR beta CDR3 regions were amplified from RNA transcripts. The first round of RT-PCR for the TCR CDR3 was performed with the HTBI primer set and the Qiagen OneStep RT-PCR kit. TCRdb reran the public reads through fastp at Q25 and MiXCR, keeping productive beta chains. Rows with one shared CDR3 protein collapse into an entry with the most common genes and DNA. The sample records a few hundred thousand distinct CDR3 sequences, around 13% of which are singletons. The ten largest clones take up 15% to 20% of the sample. Source material: blood. The receptor set was obtained from a woman in her twenties or thirties with Graves' ophthalmopathy.

This clonotype has a count of ten or more. The chain uses TRBV7-9 and TRBJ1-1; possibly TRBD1 for D (6 bases). The CDR3 is 17 residues long. Trimming took 4 bases from V and 4 from J, leaving 22 bases between them. Germline CDR1 reads SEHNR; CDR2 reads FQNEAQ (reference sequence). The CDR3 DNA is TGTGCCAGCAGCTCTCGGGACATCGAGCGGGGACCCACTGAAGCTTTCTTT. Amino acids: CASSSRDIERGPTEAFF.

This clonotype was seen a handful of times. The chain couples TRBV10-1 to TRBJ2-2; D is possibly TRBD1 or TRBD2 (5 bases each). Trimming took 2 bases from V and 6 from J, leaving 13 bases between them. The CDR3 is made up of 15 amino acids. Germline V gene sequence: CDR1 WNHNN, CDR2 SYGVQD (reference sequence). The DNA for the CDR3 is TGCGCCAGCAGTGAGAATCAAAGGGGACCCGGGGAGCTGTTTTTT. The encoded protein is CASSENQRGPGELFF.

This clonotype was seen at least ten times. The rearrangement joins TRBV11-2 to TRBJ2-3; no clear D. The CDR3 contains 16 residues. V dropped 5 bases and J dropped 2 bases, with 17 bases sitting between them. Germline values: CDR1 SGHAT, CDR2 FQNNGV. Here the CDR3 DNA reads TGTGCCAGCAGCCCGATGACACGCGCTCCCACAGATACGCAGTATTTT. This gives the protein CASSPMTRAPTDTQYF.

There are many counts of this clonotype. The chain combines TRBV3-1 with TRBJ1-6; 11 bases agree with TRBD1. The CDR3 is made up of 15 amino acids. The ends lost 5 bases at V and 9 bases at J; junction bases unmatched: 6. Germline CDR1 reads LGHDT; CDR2 reads YNNKEL (reference sequence). CDR3 sequence reads: CASSSRTGGGSPLHF. DNA for the CDR3: TGTGCCAGCAGCTCTCGGACAGGGGGCGGTTCACCCCTCCACTTT.

In this sample, this clonotype turned up many times. The V gene is TRBV11-3, the J gene TRBJ2-1, with 8 bases aligning to TRBD1. There are 16 residues in the CDR3. CDR1 and CDR2 from the germline V gene are SGHNT and YENEEA. After removal of 5 bases from V and 7 bases from J, the junction contained 13 bases not matched to a gene. CDR3 DNA sequence: TGTGCCAGCAGCGCGGAATCAGGGGGCGCTCGGAATGAGCAGTTCTTC. Residues: CASSAESGGARNEQFF.

The V and J genes are TRBV20-1 and TRBJ1-5; TRBD1 is a possible D gene (5 bases). Germline loops: CDR1 DFQATT, CDR2 SNEGSKA (reference sequence). The CDR3 consists of 13 residues. V lost 5 bases, J lost 4 bases, and 12 bases lay in between. The CDR3 DNA follows: TGCAGTGCTCTTTATCGGGGGAATCAGCCCCAGCATTTT. It yields the protein CSALYRGNQPQHF.

At least ten counts were recorded for this clonotype. The chain links TRBV18 to TRBJ1-4, with D possibly being TRBD1 (6 bases). CDR1 and CDR2 from the germline V gene are KGHSH and LQKENI. This CDR3 spans 14 amino acids. V gave up 3 bases and J gave up 6 bases, with 11 bases separating them. This CDR3 reads CASSPPGDHEKLFF. The CDR3 nucleotides are TGTGCCAGCTCACCCCCAGGGGATCATGAAAAACTGTTTTTT.

This clonotype was detected only a few times. The V gene is TRBV6-5, the J gene TRBJ2-7, with 7 bases lining up with TRBD2. Germline lookup yields CDR1 MNHEY and CDR2 SVGAGI. V trimming: 2 bases; J trimming: 1 base; junction bases outside the gene matches: 2. This CDR3 has 14 residues. CDR3 residues: CASSYSGVSYEQYF. As DNA, the CDR3 is TGTGCCAGCAGTTACAGCGGGGTTTCCTACGAGCAGTACTTC.

This clonotype showed up many times. The rearrangement joins TRBV20-1 to TRBJ2-1, with 15 nucleotides matching TRBD2. The junction had 14 bases not matched to a gene; V was cut back by 5 bases and J by 3 bases. The CDR3 contains 19 residues. Germline V gives CDR1 DFQATT, CDR2 SNEGSKA (reference sequence). CDR3: CSAHPPPGLAGGYYNEQFF. The CDR3 nucleotides are TGCAGTGCTCACCCCCCACCGGGACTAGCGGGGGGCTACTACAATGAGCAGTTCTTC.

Many counts were recorded for this clonotype. The chain links TRBV3-1 to TRBJ2-5; 11 positions match TRBD2. V was pared by 4 bases and J by 2 bases, with 6 bases of the junction left unmatched. CDR1 is LGHDT and CDR2 is YNNKEL in the germline V gene (reference sequence). The CDR3 has 16 amino acids. The CDR3 DNA follows: TGTGCCAGCAGCCTCCGACTAGCGGGGAGTCAAGAGACCCAGTACTTC. Its translation: CASSLRLAGSQETQYF.

Many counts were recorded for this clonotype. This chain joins TRBV15 and TRBJ1-4; D remains unclear. The CDR3 sequence is 18 residues long. V was clipped by 0 bases and J by 0 bases, with 14 bases between them. Germline V lookup: CDR1 LNHNV, CDR2 YYDKDF (reference sequence). The CDR3 DNA follows: TGTGCCACCAGCAGAGATTGGGTAGATTCCACAACTAATGAAAAACTGTTTTTT. Translation: CATSRDWVDSTTNEKLFF. The full variable domain, completed using reference TRBV15 and TRBJ1-4, is DAMVIQNPRYQVTQFGKPVTLSCSQTLNHNVMYWYQQKSSQAPKLLFHYYDKDFNNEADTPDNFQSRRPNTSFCFLDIRSPGLGDTAMYLCATSRDWVDSTTNEKLFFGSGTQLSVL.

This clonotype was counted ten times or more. The rearrangement links TRBV2 to TRBJ1-5; the D is unclear. The V and J ends lost 7 bases and 0 bases respectively, with 19 bases between them. There are 17 residues in the CDR3. Germline CDR1 SNHLY, CDR2 FYNNEI. CDR3 nucleotides: TGTGCCAGCATTAGGGAGGTGGCAGACCTTAGCAATCAGCCCCAGCATTTT. It specifies CASIREVADLSNQPQHF. The whole variable domain, filled in from reference TRBV2 and TRBJ1-5, reads EPEVTQTPSHQVTQMGQEVILRCVPISNHLYFYWYRQILGQKVEFLVSFYNNEISEKSEIFDDQFSVERPDGSNFTLKIRSTKLEDSAMYFCASIREVADLSNQPQHFGDGTRLSIL.

In this sample, this clonotype turned up many times. CDR3 nucleotides: TGTGCCATCAGTAGCGGGGGGGTCTACGAGCAGTACTTC. Translating gives CAISSGGVYEQYF. The chain employs TRBV10-3 and TRBJ2-7; the match to TRBD2 covers 10 bases. There are 13 residues in the CDR3. V gave up 5 bases and J gave up 3 bases; unmatched junction bases: 1. The germline CDR1 and CDR2 sequences are ENHRY and SYGVKD.

A single count supports this clonotype. This rearrangement joins TRBV13 to TRBJ1-1; TRBD1 agrees at 9 bases. Looked up from germline, CDR1 is PRHDT and CDR2 is FYEKMQ (reference sequence). CDR3 length: 13 amino acids. V lost 5 bases, J lost 6 bases, and 4 bases stayed unmatched. The CDR3: CASSIRQGAEAFF. In nucleotides, the CDR3 is TGTGCCAGCAGCATACGACAGGGGGCTGAAGCTTTCTTT.

This clonotype occurred many times. The rearrangement uses TRBV28 and TRBJ1-1, with D possibly being TRBD1 (5 bases). Looked up from germline, CDR1 is MDHEN and CDR2 is SYDVKM. Trimming cost V 6 bases and J 1 base, with 15 bases left between them. This CDR3 spans 15 amino acids. Written as DNA, the CDR3 is TGTGCCAGCAGATCTGGGGGAAGGGGGAACACTGAAGCTTTCTTT. It is translated as CASRSGGRGNTEAFF.

The J gene is TRBJ2-7, the V gene TRBV24-1; 8 bases line up with TRBD2. CDR1 and CDR2 from the germline V gene are KGHDR and SFDVKD. J lost 5 bases, V lost 12 bases, and 11 bases had no gene match. The CDR3 spans 13 residues. DNA of the CDR3: TGTGCCGCACATGGGACTAGTCTCCACGAGCAGTACTTC. The encoded protein is CAAHGTSLHEQYF.

This chain uses TRBV4-2 with TRBJ2-1; 7 bases are shared with TRBD2. Per the germline V gene, CDR1 is LGHNA and CDR2 is YNFKEQ. Germline trimming cut 1 base from V and 3 bases from J; bases unmatched to any gene: 9. The CDR3 runs to 17 residues. The CDR3 is CASSQVSTGLHYNEQFF. The CDR3, as DNA: TGTGCCAGCAGCCAAGTATCCACGGGACTACACTACAATGAGCAGTTCTTC.